A single sample is the source of the 2 T cell receptor beta chains below, sequenced in a study of tumor-infiltrating lymphocytes in primary liver carcinoma (dated 2017 in TCRdb). Total RNA and DNA were co-extracted from around 18-30 mg of bulk tissue with the AllPrep DNA/RNA mini kit, without cell sorting. The run used an Illumina HiSeq 2500. A constant-region primer and ProtoScript II reverse transcriptase were used to reverse-transcribe TCRbeta-specific cDNA from approximately 500 ng total RNA. TCRbeta libraries were built with three nested multiplex PCR rounds, a slightly modified ARM-PCR procedure. Each of the first two PCR rounds ran for approximately 10 cycles using multiplex TRBV1-TRBV30 forward primers together with a Cbeta reverse primer. TCRdb's own reprocessing of the public reads used fastp at Q25 and MiXCR and kept productive beta chains. All rows with the same CDR3 protein become a single entry with the most common DNA and genes. For this sample there are about 30,000 distinct CDR3 sequences; around 70% appear just once. The ten largest clones add up to roughly 30% of the sample.

The material sequenced was liver tumor tissue from sampling region 3. The cell subset or site label for this specimen denotes: tumor region T3, left-lateral pole. These receptors were collected from a woman aged 25 to 39 with primary liver carcinoma and hepatitis B virus infection.

This clonotype occurred once. The CDR3 does not end in the conserved phenylalanine or tryptophan, so this is likely a read error. The chain links TRBV11-1 to TRBJ2-7; D uncertain. Germline V CDR1 and CDR2: SGHAT, FQDESV (reference sequence). V shed 3 bases and J shed 6 bases, with 9 bases lying between them. CDR3 size: 12 residues. The CDR3 DNA is TGTGCCAGCAGCTTCATGGGTTGCGAGCAGTACCTA. Protein: CASSFMGCEQYL.

Concerning this clonotype itself: A much more abundant neighbour one base away suggests this may be a read error. This chain uses TRBV4-1 with TRBJ2-1, with D unclear. The germline V gene has CDR1 MGHRA and CDR2 YSYEKL. The CDR3 is 16 amino acids. The CDR3 reads CVSSQESPAGYNEQFF. The CDR3 nucleotides read TGCGTCAGCAGCCAAGAGTCACCGGCAGGATACAATGAGCAGTTCTTC.